This T cell receptor beta chain was recovered during a study of T cells after yellow fever vaccination (dated by TCRdb to the late 2010s). Regarding the study in general: Libraries from fractions with low cell numbers were prepared with the SMART-Seq v4 Ultra Low Input RNA kit. Blood samples were taken at several timepoints before and after primary and secondary immunization, and bulk PBMC replicates and cell subsets were isolated. Two healthy male donors made up the cohort, one aged 18 to 29 years and the other aged 30 to 40 years. To track T-cell clones before and after primary and booster YFV17D yellow fever vaccination, bulk TCR alpha and beta repertoires were sequenced longitudinally. Results the study describes overall, beyond this receptor: Most clones expanded after primary vaccination (almost 98% of CD4 and around nine tenths of CD8) were re-detected after the booster, suggesting that broad memory maintenance occurred. A small share of clonotypes occurred in both CD4 and CD8 compartments, likely arising from convergent recombination. The secondary T-cell response was weaker than the primary response but faster, peaking on day 5 instead of day 15. Computational filtering was required because FACS-sorted repertoires could contain abundant contaminating clonotypes from the bulk population. Because the study included only a couple of donors, the extent to which the findings can be generalized is limited.

TCR cDNA was made using 5'RACE template switching, a step that added a universal primer site and unique molecular identifiers. Priming for cDNA synthesis came from both the TCR alpha and TCR beta constant segments. Libraries were amplified in two PCR steps, with sample barcodes and sequencing adapters added in the second step. Sequencing of the libraries was done on either Illumina HiSeq 2500 (2x100 bp) or NovaSeq (2x150 bp). In the original analysis: Demultiplexing of reads and collapsing into UMI consensus sequences were performed with MIGEC, and V(D)J alignment was carried out with MiXCR. Vaccine-responding clonotypes were defined with edgeR using replicate PBMC samples, requiring FDR below 0.01 and a log2 fold change above 5 up to day 15. Bulk clonotypes were assigned CD4 or CD8 identity according to which sequenced CD4 or CD8 repertoire held them at higher abundance. TCRdb handled the public reads itself, with Q25 trimming in fastp and clone calling in MiXCR, and kept productive beta chains. Each entry is one CDR3 protein sequence, shown with its most common DNA and genes. TCRdb, not the authors, supplied the V and J calls. The sample table lists around 120,000 distinct CDR3 sequences, about 7% of them with a count of one. Together, the top ten hold approximately 2.7% of the sample.

V and J lose 4 bases and 0 bases, and a span of 10 bases separates them. From its cysteine to its phenylalanine, the CDR3 spans 14 amino acids. Only the CDR3 portion is preserved as DNA: 42 bases, with reading frame beginning at the first base. According to the germline V gene, CDR1 reads SGHRS and CDR2 reads YFSETQ. Many counts were recorded for this clonotype. What this receptor recognizes is not known. No base quality information exists; no much larger clone differs at one position. In light of the paper, this sample's treatment or condition label describes: live attenuated yellow fever vaccine strain. A standard Ficoll-Paque protocol was used to isolate PBMCs from peripheral blood. Dynabeads CD4 and CD8 positive selection kits were used to isolate the CD4 and CD8 T-cell fractions. TriZol was used to extract RNA from bulk PBMCs, CD4 and CD8 fractions, and dextramer-positive and dextramer-negative fractions.

The sequence joins TRBV5-1 to TRBJ1-1; there is no confident call for the D gene. The sequence was collected from a man in his late teens or twenties who received the YFV17D yellow fever vaccine. Here the sequenced sample was CD4+ T cells sorted from PBMCs, taken 45 days after the first yellow fever vaccination. The CDR3 protein sequence reads: CASSIGPMNTEAFF. The DNA sequence is TGCGCCAGCAGCATTGGGCCTATGAACACTGAAGCTTTCTTT.